This TCR beta chain came from a study of blood T cell repertoires in COVID-19. Using immunoSEQ multiplex PCR, the repertoire was profiled, and TCRdb retains in-frame clones only, with some absent. This table holds about 210,000 clones, about 83% found once. The sample was peripheral blood. The TCR was taken from a woman between 35 and 50 years old with active or convalescent COVID-19.

The CDR3 nucleotides are TGTGCCTGGAGTGTACAGGGCTATGGCTACACCTTC. It codes for CAWSVQGYGYTF. This chain links TRBV30 with TRBJ1-2; perhaps TRBD1 as D (6 bases). Germline CDR1 reads GTSNPN; CDR2 reads SVGIG (reference sequence). Between the trimmed V and J ends, which lost 0 bases and 4 bases, there was a span of 6 bases. CDR3 size: 12 residues.